This entry features one T cell receptor beta chain sequence. Antigen: not known. The CDR3 contains 17 residues. The data stem from a study of long-term antiretroviral therapy in people with HIV. The assay used was immunoSEQ (version v3.0), run at survey level. TCRdb keeps only in-frame clones here, not all; method: immunoSEQ multiplex PCR. The profile covers about 30,000 clones, with 90% to 95% appearing a single time and 2.5% to 3.5% taken by the ten largest. Specimens held roughly 1-11 million cryopreserved PBMC prior to DNA extraction. Overall study results and limits: Diversity went up after ART and still fell short of transplant donor controls. Older ART regimens were possibly in use when the blood was collected between about 2003 and 2017. Across all time points, the repertoire was dominated by clones that expanded before ART.

The sequence was collected from a man aged 45-65 years with HIV. This sample comprised unsorted PBMCs, obtained approximately 7.4 years after starting antiretroviral therapy. This chain links TRBV21-1 with TRBJ2-4; the DNA was not compared with TRBD2, the D call given in the table. TRBV21-1 is a documented pseudogene. DNA for the CDR3: TGTGCCAGCAGCAAAGCGCCGTTTCCGGGGGGCAAAAACATTCAGTACTTC. Translating it yields CASSKAPFPGGKNIQYF.